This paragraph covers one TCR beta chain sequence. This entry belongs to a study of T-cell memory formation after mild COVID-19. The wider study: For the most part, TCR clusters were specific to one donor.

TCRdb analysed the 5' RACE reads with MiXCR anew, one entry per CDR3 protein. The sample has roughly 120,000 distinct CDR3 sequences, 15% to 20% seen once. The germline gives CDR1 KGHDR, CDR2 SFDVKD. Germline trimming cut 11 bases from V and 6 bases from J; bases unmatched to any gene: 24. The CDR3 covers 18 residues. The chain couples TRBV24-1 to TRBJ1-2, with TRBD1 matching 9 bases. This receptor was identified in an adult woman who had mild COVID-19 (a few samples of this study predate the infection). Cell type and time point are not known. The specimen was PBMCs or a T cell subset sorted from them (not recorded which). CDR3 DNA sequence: TGTGCCATCCAACCATCATTAGGACAGGGGACGGGGCGTGATGGCTACACCTTC. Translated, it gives CAIQPSLGQGTGRDGYTF.